A selection of T cell receptor beta chains follows, all from one sample in a study of blood T cell repertoires in COVID-19. Clones were read by immunoSEQ multiplex PCR, and TCRdb kept only the in-frame ones, dropping some. The sample yields 35,000 to 40,000 clones, more than 85% seen once. The sample comprised peripheral blood. These receptors were collected from a man between 65 and 79 years old with acute or convalescent COVID-19. The CDR3 runs from the conserved cysteine through the conserved F or W.

V,J,CDR3
TRBV7-3,TRBJ2-2,CASSESGRAGTGELFF
TRBV19,TRBJ2-1,CASSMSTSEGGNEQFF
TRBV5-1,TRBJ2-3,CASSADTDTQYF
TRBV4-3,TRBJ2-3,CASSQARSTDTQYF
TRBV4-1,TRBJ1-4,CASSQVGQPGEKLFF
TRBV9,TRBJ2-2,CASTPPGGPTGELFF
TRBV15,TRBJ1-3,CATSSPRQDSGNTIYF
TRBV3-1/TRBV3-2,TRBJ1-6,CASSLRGTSSYNSPLHF
TRBV18,TRBJ1-1,CASSLEDTEAFF
TRBV18,TRBJ2-5,CASSPPGRRETQYF
TRBV7-2,TRBJ1-3,CASSLVGSSNTGIYF
TRBV28,TRBJ2-7,CASTTGGYSYEQYF
TRBV27,TRBJ1-1,CASSPRGRLDTEAFF
TRBV6-1,TRBJ1-5,CASSEDPASYVQPQHF
TRBV20-1,TRBJ1-2,CSASDADSRRGYTF
TRBV7-2,TRBJ2-3,CASSAGLAPRTDTQYF
TRBV5-4,TRBJ2-7,CASSLGTGLSYEQYF
TRBV6-5,TRBJ2-3,CASRSSGSTDTQYF
TRBV3-1/TRBV3-2,TRBJ2-5,CASSQLAAGGTEETQYF
TRBV11-3,TRBJ2-1,CASSTGGYNEQFF
TRBV20-1,TRBJ2-7,CSASLREQYF
TRBV7-9,TRBJ2-1,CASSFPQGPHNEQFF
TRBV27,TRBJ2-1,CASSLSRIGRATSVGNYNEQFF
TRBV28,TRBJ2-7,CASSLQGEGEQYF
TRBV2,TRBJ1-1,CASSEMTDNTEAFF
TRBV5-1,TRBJ1-2,CASSLYGQILDGYTF
TRBV7-9,TRBJ2-7,CASSLEQGGEQYF
TRBV19,TRBJ2-2,CASSPRGTGLFGELFF
TRBV5-1,TRBJ1-4,CASSLLGQGGEKLFF
TRBV7-2,TRBJ2-7,CASSLARFSGSKNEQYF
TRBV19,TRBJ2-1,CASSRQREVWNEQFF
TRBV9,TRBJ1-4,CASSVRGVGANEKLFF
TRBV6-5,TRBJ2-7,CASSLYFPPTGEQYF
TRBV7-2,TRBJ1-3,CASSLSAGNTIYF
TRBV19,TRBJ1-5,CASTWDRSNQPQHF
TRBV23-1,TRBJ1-4,CASSPLRGVANEKLFF
TRBV18,TRBJ2-7,CASSPERGPYEQYF
TRBV5-8,TRBJ2-1,CASSHTGQGISYNEQFF
TRBV5-6,TRBJ2-7,CASLSTGSSSYEQYF
TRBV4-1,TRBJ1-1,CASSLGREGTEAFF
TRBV19,TRBJ2-1,CASSTTPGTSGTSYNEQFF
TRBV5-8,TRBJ2-2,CASVRRSGTGELFF
TRBV4-3,TRBJ1-2,CASSQGAGRLDGYTF
TRBV2,TRBJ2-2,CASNRGVNTGELFF
TRBV19,TRBJ2-2,CASSIRGSGNTGELFF
TRBV4-2,TRBJ2-3,CASSQGLRAGTDTQYF
TRBV19,TRBJ1-2,CASRQGQAYGYTF
TRBV27,TRBJ2-7,CASSLDREIGNEQYF
TRBV7-9,TRBJ2-5,CASSVQGRETQYF
TRBV6-5,TRBJ2-7,CASRAGQAYEQYF
TRBV28,TRBJ1-2,CASSRPSTGGGYTF
TRBV6-2/TRBV6-3,TRBJ1-5,CASSYSGTGYQPQHF
TRBV19,TRBJ2-1,CASSTGSGMYNEQFF
TRBV24-1,TRBJ2-7,CATSDFGLAGGDAYEQYF
TRBV6-5,TRBJ1-2,CASSYSPANYGYTF
TRBV5-1,TRBJ1-6,CASSDRQGYSPLHF
TRBV5-1,TRBJ1-4,CAAQGETGNGEKLFF
TRBV11-2,TRBJ1-6,CASSSWTGDYNSPLHF
TRBV6-6,TRBJ1-4,CASTPMTGEREKLFF
TRBV7-3,TRBJ1-1,CASSPGQMNTEAFF